This TCR beta chain came from a study of breast tumors, draining lymph nodes, adjacent tissues. Findings and caveats of the study: Data fit most tumor T cells coming from lymph node, expanding in tumor. Tumor TCR diversity was below lymph nodes but above nontumor tissue. Tumor and nontumor repertoires were significantly more similar in luminal-like than in basal-like breast cancer.

The CDR3 length is 15 residues. CDR1 SEHNR and CDR2 FQNEAQ come from the germline V gene (reference sequence). The junction had 2 bases not matched to a gene; V was cut back by 10 bases and J by 1 base. With regard to this clonotype: Its antigen remains unknown.

Axillary draining lymph nodes of breast cancer patients supplied the node samples. TCRdb itself ran the multiplex PCR reads through MiXCR, one entry per CDR3 protein. This sample has 180,000 or so distinct CDR3 sequences, with approximately 33% found just once. Source material: axillary lymph node tissue. The receptor's source is a female donor with breast cancer. Some clones in this sample may be carry-over from other donors' samples. V usage is TRBV7-9 and J usage is TRBJ2-6; 12 positions match TRBD1. CDR3 DNA sequence: TGTGCCACGGGACAGGGGGCGTCTGGGGCCAACGTCCTGACTTTC. It specifies CATGQGASGANVLTF.